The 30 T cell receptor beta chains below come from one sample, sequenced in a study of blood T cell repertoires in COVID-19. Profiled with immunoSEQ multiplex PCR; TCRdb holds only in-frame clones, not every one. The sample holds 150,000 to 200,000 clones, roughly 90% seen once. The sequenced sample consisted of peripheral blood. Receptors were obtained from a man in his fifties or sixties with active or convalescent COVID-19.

As DNA, the CDR3 is TGCGCCAGCAGTGAGTCCCTAAGGGGGACCCAGTACTTC. Protein product: CASSESLRGTQYF. This sequence joins TRBV10-1 and TRBJ2-5; tentatively, D is TRBD1 (5 bases). The V end was cut by 0 bases, the J end by 7 bases, with 9 bases between. The CDR3 is 13 amino acids. Germline lookup yields CDR1 WNHNN and CDR2 SYGVQD (reference sequence).

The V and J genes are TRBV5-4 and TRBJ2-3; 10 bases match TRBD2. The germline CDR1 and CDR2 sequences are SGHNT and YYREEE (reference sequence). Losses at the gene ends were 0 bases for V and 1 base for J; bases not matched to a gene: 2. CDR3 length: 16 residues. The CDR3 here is CASSLGGTSGTDTQYF. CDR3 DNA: TGTGCCAGCAGCTTGGGAGGGACTAGCGGCACAGATACGCAGTATTTT.

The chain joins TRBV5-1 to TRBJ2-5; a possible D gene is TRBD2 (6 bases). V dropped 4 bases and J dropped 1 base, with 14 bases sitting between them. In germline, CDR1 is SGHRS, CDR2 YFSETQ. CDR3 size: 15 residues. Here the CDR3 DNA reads TGCGCCAGCAGCCCCCTAGCGACATTCCAAGAGACCCAGTACTTC. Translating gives CASSPLATFQETQYF. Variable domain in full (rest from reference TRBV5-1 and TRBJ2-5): KAGVTQTPRYLIKTRGQQVTLSCSPISGHRSVSWYQQTPGQGLQFLFEYFSETQRNKGNFPGRFSGRQFSNSRSEMNVSTLELGDSALYLCASSPLATFQETQYFGPGTRLLVL.

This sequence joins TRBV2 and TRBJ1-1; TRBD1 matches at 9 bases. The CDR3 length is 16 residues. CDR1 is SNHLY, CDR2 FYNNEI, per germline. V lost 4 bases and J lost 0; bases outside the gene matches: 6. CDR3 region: CASSVNRGRMNTEAFF. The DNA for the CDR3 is TGTGCCAGCAGTGTAAACAGGGGGCGCATGAACACTGAAGCTTTCTTT.

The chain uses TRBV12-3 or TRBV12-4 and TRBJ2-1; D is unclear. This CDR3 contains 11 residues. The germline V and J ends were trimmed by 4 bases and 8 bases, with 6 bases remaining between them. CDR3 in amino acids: CASSSPDEQFF. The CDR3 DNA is TGTGCCAGCAGTTCCCCTGATGAGCAGTTCTTC.

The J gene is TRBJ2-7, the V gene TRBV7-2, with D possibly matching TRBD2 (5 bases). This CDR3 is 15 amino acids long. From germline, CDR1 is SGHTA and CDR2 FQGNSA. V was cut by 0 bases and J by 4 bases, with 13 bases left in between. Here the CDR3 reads CASSLARVSGYEQYF. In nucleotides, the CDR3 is TGTGCCAGCAGCTTAGCGCGGGTGAGCGGTTACGAGCAGTACTTC.

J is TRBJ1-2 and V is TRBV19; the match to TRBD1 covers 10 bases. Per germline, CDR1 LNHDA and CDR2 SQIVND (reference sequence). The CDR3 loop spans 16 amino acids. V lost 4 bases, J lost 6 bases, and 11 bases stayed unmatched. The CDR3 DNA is TGTGCCAGTAGTACCTCCGGGACAGGGGCCGGTAATGGCTACACCTTC. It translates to CASSTSGTGAGNGYTF.

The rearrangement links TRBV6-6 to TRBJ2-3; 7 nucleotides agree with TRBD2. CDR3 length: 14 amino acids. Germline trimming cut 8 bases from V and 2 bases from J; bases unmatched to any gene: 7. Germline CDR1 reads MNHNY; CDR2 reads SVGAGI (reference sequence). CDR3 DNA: TGTGCCAGCCGAGTCGGGGGGATCACAGATACGCAGTATTTT. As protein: CASRVGGITDTQYF.

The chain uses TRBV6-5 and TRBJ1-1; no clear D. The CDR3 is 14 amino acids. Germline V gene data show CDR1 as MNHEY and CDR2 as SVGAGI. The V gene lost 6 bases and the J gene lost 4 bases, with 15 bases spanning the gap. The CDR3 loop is CASSRSGFRTEAFF. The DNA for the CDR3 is TGTGCCAGCAGCCGGTCGGGGTTCCGCACTGAAGCTTTCTTT.

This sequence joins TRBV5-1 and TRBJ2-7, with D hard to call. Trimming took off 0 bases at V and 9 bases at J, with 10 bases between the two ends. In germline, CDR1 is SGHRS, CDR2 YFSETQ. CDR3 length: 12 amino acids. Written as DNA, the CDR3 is TGCGCCAGCAGCTTGGACCGTCACGGGCAGTACTTC. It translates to CASSLDRHGQYF. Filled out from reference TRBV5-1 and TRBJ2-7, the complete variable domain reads KAGVTQTPRYLIKTRGQQVTLSCSPISGHRSVSWYQQTPGQGLQFLFEYFSETQRNKGNFPGRFSGRQFSNSRSEMNVSTLELGDSALYLCASSLDRHGQYFGPGTRLTVT.

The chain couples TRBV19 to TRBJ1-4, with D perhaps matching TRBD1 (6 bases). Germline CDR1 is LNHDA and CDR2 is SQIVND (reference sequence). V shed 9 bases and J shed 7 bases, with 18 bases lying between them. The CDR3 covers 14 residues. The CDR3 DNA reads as TGTGCCAGCAACAAAAGAGGGGGATCTGAAAAACTGTTTTTT. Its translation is CASNKRGGSEKLFF.

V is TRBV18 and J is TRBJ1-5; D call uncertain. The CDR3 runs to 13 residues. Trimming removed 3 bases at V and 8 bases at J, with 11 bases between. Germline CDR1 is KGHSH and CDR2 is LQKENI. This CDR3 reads CASSPTAAEPQHF. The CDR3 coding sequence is TGTGCCAGCTCACCCACGGCCGCGGAGCCCCAGCATTTT.

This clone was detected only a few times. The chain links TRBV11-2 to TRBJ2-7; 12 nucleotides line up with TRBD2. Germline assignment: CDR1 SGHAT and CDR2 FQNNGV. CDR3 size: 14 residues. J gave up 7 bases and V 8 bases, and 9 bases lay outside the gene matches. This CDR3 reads CASGPSGRAREQYF. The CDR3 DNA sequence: TGTGCCAGCGGACCTAGCGGGAGGGCCAGGGAGCAGTACTTC.

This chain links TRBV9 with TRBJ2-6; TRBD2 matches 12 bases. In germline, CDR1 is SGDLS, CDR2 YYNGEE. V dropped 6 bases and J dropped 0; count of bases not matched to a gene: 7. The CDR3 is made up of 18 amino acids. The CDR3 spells CASTLSSGGASGANVLTF. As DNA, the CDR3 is TGTGCCAGCACCCTCTCTAGCGGGGGGGCCTCTGGGGCCAACGTCCTGACTTTC.

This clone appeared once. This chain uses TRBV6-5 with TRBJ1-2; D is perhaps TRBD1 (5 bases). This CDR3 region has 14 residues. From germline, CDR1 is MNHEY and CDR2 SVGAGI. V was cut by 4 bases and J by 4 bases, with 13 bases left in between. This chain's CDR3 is CASSSRDRLYGYTF. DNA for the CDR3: TGTGCCAGCAGTTCGCGGGACCGACTCTATGGCTACACCTTC.

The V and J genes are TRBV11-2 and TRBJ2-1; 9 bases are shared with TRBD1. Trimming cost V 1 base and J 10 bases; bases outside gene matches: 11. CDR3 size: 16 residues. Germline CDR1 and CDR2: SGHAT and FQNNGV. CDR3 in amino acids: CASSLVQGQGGREQFF. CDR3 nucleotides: TGTGCCAGCAGCTTAGTCCAGGGACAGGGAGGACGGGAGCAGTTCTTC.

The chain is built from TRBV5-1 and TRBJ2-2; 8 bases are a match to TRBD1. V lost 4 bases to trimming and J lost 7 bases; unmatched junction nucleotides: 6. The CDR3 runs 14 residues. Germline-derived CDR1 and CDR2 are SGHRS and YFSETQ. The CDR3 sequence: CASSPGQGGGELFF. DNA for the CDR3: TGCGCCAGCAGCCCCGGACAGGGTGGCGGGGAGCTGTTTTTT.

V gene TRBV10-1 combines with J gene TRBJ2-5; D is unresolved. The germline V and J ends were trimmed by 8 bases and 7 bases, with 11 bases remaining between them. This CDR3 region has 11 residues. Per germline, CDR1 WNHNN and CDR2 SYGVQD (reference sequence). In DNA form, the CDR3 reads TGCGCCAGCCATCCTGAGCGGACCCAGTACTTC. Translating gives CASHPERTQYF.

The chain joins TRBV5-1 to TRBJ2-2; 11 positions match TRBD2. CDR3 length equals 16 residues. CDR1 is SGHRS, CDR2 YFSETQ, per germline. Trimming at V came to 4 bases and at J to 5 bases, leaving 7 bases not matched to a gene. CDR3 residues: CASSITGTSGTGELFF. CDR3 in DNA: TGCGCCAGCAGCATTACCGGGACTAGCGGTACCGGGGAGCTGTTTTTT.

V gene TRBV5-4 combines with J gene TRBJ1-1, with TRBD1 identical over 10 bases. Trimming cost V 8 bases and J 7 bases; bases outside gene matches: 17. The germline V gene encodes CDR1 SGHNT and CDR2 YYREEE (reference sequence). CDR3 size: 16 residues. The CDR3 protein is CASHLLDRGRGDEAFF. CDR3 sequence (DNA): TGTGCCAGTCATTTACTCGACAGGGGGCGAGGGGATGAAGCTTTCTTT.

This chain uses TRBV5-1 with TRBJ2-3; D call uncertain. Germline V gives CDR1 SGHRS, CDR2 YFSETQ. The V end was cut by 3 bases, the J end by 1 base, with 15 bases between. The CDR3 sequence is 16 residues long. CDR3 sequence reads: CASSSLAALGTDTQYF. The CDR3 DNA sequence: TGCGCCAGCAGCTCCCTGGCGGCCCTTGGCACAGATACGCAGTATTTT. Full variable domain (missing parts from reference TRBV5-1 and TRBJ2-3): KAGVTQTPRYLIKTRGQQVTLSCSPISGHRSVSWYQQTPGQGLQFLFEYFSETQRNKGNFPGRFSGRQFSNSRSEMNVSTLELGDSALYLCASSSLAALGTDTQYFGPGTRLTVL.

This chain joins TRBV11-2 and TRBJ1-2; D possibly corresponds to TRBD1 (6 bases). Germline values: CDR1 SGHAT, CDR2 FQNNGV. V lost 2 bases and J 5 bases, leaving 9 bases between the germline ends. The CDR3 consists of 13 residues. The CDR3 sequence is CASSLNRVYGYTF. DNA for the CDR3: TGTGCCAGCAGCTTAAACAGGGTTTATGGCTACACCTTC.

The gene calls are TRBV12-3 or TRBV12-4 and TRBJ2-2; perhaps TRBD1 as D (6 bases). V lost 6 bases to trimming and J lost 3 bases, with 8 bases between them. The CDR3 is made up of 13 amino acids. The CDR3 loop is CASRKGDTGELFF. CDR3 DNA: TGTGCCAGCAGGAAGGGGGACACCGGGGAGCTGTTTTTT.

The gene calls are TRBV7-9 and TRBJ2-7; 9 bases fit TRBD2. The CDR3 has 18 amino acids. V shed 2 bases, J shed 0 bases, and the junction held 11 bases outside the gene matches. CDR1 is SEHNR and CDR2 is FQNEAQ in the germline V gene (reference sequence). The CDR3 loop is CASSLTSTSGLSSYEQYF. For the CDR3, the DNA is TGTGCCAGCAGCTTAACCTCGACTAGCGGTCTGAGCTCCTACGAGCAGTACTTC.

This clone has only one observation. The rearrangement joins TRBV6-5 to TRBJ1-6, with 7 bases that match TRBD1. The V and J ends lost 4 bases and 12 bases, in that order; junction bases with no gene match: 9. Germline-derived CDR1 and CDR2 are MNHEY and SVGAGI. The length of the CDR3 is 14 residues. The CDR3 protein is CASSSDGTVQPLHF. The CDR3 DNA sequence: TGTGCCAGCAGTTCCGACGGGACAGTTCAACCCCTCCACTTT.

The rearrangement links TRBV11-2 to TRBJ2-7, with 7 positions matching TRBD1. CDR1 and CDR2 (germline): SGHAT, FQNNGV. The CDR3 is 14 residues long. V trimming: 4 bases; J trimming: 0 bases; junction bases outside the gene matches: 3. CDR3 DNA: TGTGCCAGCAGCTCGGGACAGCTCTCCTACGAGCAGTACTTC. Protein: CASSSGQLSYEQYF.

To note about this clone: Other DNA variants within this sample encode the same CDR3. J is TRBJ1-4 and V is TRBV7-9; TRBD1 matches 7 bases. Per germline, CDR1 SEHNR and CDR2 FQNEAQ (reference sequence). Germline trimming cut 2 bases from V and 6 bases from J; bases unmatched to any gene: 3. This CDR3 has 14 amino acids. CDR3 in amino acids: CASSLRQGDEKLFF. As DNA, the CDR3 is TGTGCCAGCAGCTTACGACAGGGAGATGAAAAACTGTTTTTT.

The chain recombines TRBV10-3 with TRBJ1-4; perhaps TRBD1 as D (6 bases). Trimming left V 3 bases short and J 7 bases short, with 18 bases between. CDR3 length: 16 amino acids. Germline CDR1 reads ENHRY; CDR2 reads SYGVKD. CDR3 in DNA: TGTGCCATCAGTGACCCGGACAGTTTTTTGGGTGAAAAACTGTTTTTT. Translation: CAISDPDSFLGEKLFF.

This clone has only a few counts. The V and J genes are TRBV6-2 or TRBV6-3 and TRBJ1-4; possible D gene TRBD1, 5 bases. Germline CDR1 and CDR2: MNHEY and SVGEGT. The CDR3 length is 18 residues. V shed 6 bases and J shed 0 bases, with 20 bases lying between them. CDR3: CASSPVTAKYATNEKLFF. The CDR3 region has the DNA TGTGCCAGCAGCCCCGTGACAGCGAAATATGCAACTAATGAAAAACTGTTTTTT.

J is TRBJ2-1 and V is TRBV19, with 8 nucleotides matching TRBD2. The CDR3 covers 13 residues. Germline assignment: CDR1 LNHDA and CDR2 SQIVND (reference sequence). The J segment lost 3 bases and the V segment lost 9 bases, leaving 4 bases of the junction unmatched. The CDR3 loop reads CASRLASYNEQFF. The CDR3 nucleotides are TGTGCCAGCAGACTAGCGAGCTACAATGAGCAGTTCTTC.